The rows below give T cell receptor beta chains drawn from one sample of a study of cytomegalovirus exposure and HLA in healthy donors. Generated by immunoSEQ multiplex PCR, the TCRdb table keeps only in-frame clones and is missing some. In the table there are roughly 230,000 clones, around 80% of which are singletons. The sequenced material came from PBMCs. Every receptor here comes from a boy aged 10-17 years in good health and CMV-seronegative. Both conserved end residues are part of each CDR3. D genes are given only for firm matches. Clone size is stated in some rows and not others, as once, few, many or a class when expanded.

j_call v_call d_call clone_size cdr3_aa cdr3_nt
TRBJ2-4 TRBV7-9 NA NA CASSLAGGGDIQYF TGTGCCAGCAGCTTAGCCGGGGGAGGCGACATTCAGTACTTC
TRBJ2-5 TRBV4-1 TRBD2 NA CASSQGHGGATETQYF TGCGCCAGCAGCCAAGGTCACGGGGGGGCCACAGAGACCCAGTACTTC
TRBJ2-3 TRBV6-6 TRBD1 NA CASGTSGGTDTQYF TGTGCCAGCGGAACGTCAGGGGGAACAGATACGCAGTATTTT
TRBJ1-2 TRBV15 TRBD1 NA CATSRPGQLYGGYTF TGTGCCACCAGCAGACCGGGACAGCTATATGGTGGCTACACCTTC
TRBJ2-7 TRBV27 TRBD1 NA CASSLLRRTGGSYEQYF TGTGCCAGCAGTTTATTACGTCGAACAGGGGGCTCCTACGAGCAGTACTTC
TRBJ2-7 TRBV15 NA NA CATSRDVASLQYF TGTGCCACCAGCAGAGATGTTGCTAGTCTCCAGTACTTC
TRBJ2-7 TRBV5-6 TRBD1 once CASSWDRGYEQYF TGTGCCAGCAGCTGGGACAGGGGTTACGAGCAGTACTTC
TRBJ2-3 TRBV6-1 NA NA CASGQRAGWSDTQYF TGTGCCAGCGGTCAACGGGCGGGATGGTCAGATACGCAGTATTTT
TRBJ1-1 TRBV30 NA NA CAWSQDRLNTEAFF TGTGCCTGGAGTCAGGACAGACTGAACACTGAAGCTTTCTTT
TRBJ2-1 TRBV7-9 TRBD2 NA CASSLAWTSGNEQFF TGTGCCAGCAGCTTAGCCTGGACTAGCGGAAATGAGCAGTTCTTC
TRBJ2-1 TRBV10-3 NA NA CAISEPGGGVPVDEQFF TGTGCCATCAGTGAGCCGGGCGGAGGGGTCCCTGTGGATGAGCAGTTCTTC
TRBJ1-1 TRBV27 NA NA CASSFGGIHTEAFF TGTGCCAGCAGTTTCGGGGGGATCCACACTGAAGCTTTCTTT
TRBJ2-7 TRBV16 NA NA CASSQQGSSYEQYF TGTGCCAGCAGCCAACAGGGGAGCTCCTACGAGCAGTACTTC
TRBJ2-4 TRBV11-3 NA few CASSLVRGAKNIQYF TGTGCCAGCAGCTTAGTCAGGGGAGCCAAAAACATTCAGTACTTC
TRBJ1-1 TRBV30 TRBD1 NA CACRTGVNTEAFF TGTGCCTGCCGGACAGGGGTGAACACTGAAGCTTTCTTT
TRBJ2-2 TRBV13 TRBD1 NA CASSPGTVTGELFF TGTGCCAGCAGCCCCGGGACAGTCACCGGGGAGCTGTTTTTT